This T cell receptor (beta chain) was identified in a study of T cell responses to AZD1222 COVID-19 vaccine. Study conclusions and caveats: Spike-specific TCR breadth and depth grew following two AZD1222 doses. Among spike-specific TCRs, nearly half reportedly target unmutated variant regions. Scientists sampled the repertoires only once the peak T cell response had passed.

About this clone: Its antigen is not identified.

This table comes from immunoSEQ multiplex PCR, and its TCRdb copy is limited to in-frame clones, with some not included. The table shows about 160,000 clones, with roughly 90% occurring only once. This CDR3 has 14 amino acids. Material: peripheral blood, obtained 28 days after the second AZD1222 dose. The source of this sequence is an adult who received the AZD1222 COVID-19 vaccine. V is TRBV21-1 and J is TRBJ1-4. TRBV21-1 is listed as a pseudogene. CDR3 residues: CARWPRGGEEKLFF. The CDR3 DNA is TGTGCCAGATGGCCCCGGGGCGGGGAGGAAAAACTGTTTTTT.